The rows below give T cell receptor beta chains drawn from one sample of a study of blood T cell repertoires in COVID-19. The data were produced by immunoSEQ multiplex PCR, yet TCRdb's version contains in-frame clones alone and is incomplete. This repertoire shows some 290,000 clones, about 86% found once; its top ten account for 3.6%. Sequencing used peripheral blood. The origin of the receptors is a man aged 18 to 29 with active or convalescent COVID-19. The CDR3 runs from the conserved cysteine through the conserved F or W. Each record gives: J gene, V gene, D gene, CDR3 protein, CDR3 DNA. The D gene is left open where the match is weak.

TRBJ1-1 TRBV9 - CASSRGDTEAFF TGTGCCAGCAGTAGGGGCGACACTGAAGCTTTCTTT
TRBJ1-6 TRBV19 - CASTPRRGLNSPLHF TGTGCCAGTACCCCCAGGCGTGGCCTCAATTCACCCCTCCACTTT
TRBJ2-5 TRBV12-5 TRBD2 CASAFGASGGPETQYF TGTGCTAGTGCTTTCGGGGCTAGCGGGGGCCCAGAGACCCAGTACTTC
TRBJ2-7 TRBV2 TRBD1 CASLFRTGTYEQYF TGTGCCAGCCTATTCCGGACAGGGACCTACGAGCAGTACTTC
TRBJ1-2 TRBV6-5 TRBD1 CASSYGQGYSSGYTF TGTGCCAGCAGTTACGGACAGGGGTATTCAAGTGGCTACACCTTC
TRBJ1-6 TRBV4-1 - CASSQDSVSSPLHF TGCGCCAGCAGCCAAGATTCAGTATCTTCACCCCTCCACTTT
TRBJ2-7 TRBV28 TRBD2 CASTREGGPREQYF TGTGCCAGCACACGGGAGGGGGGGCCTAGGGAGCAGTACTTC
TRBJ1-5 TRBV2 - CASSDDNGQPQHF TGTGCCAGCAGTGATGACAACGGACAGCCCCAGCATTTT
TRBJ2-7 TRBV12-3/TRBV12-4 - CASRSKTAYEQYF TGTGCCAGCAGATCGAAAACAGCCTACGAGCAGTACTTC
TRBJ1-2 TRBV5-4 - CASSLGTANYGYTF TGTGCCAGCAGCTTGGGGACAGCTAACTATGGCTACACCTTC
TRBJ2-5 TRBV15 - CATSRAQSGIQLETQYF TGTGCCACCAGCAGAGCGCAGTCGGGAATCCAATTAGAGACCCAGTACTTC
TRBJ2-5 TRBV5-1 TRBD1 CASSLVGSGGTAFQETQYF TGCGCCAGCAGCTTGGTGGGGTCTGGTGGGACAGCATTCCAAGAGACCCAGTACTTC
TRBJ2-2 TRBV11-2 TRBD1 CASSLGTANTGELFF TGTGCCAGCAGCCTCGGGACAGCGAACACCGGGGAGCTGTTTTTT
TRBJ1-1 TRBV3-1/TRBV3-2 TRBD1 CASSPSGTGTEAFF TGTGCCAGCAGCCCTTCAGGGACAGGTACTGAAGCTTTCTTT
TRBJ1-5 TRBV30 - CAWSPDGQYNQPQHF TGTGCCTGGAGTCCCGATGGGCAATACAATCAGCCCCAGCATTTT
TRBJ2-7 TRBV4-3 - CASSQDRQGEQYF TGCGCCAGCAGCCAAGACAGGCAGGGCGAGCAGTACTTC
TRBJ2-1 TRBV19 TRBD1 CASTGQGSSTEQFF TGTGCCAGTACCGGACAGGGATCCTCTACTGAGCAGTTCTTC
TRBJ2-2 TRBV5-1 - CASSLNAQGTGELFF TGCGCCAGCAGCTTGAACGCGCAGGGCACCGGGGAGCTGTTTTTT
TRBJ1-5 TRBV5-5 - CASSLALPGNQPQHF TGTGCCAGCAGCTTGGCACTGCCTGGCAATCAGCCCCAGCATTTT
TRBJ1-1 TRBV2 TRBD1 CASSDQGVSEAFF TGTGCCAGCAGTGATCAGGGGGTTTCTGAAGCTTTCTTT